The T cell receptor (beta chain) described here comes from a study of vaccination effects on CD4 cells after COVID-19. General study findings and limits: Convalescent patients were few in the study, and early post-infection timepoints were absent.

Expansion of antigen-specific CD4+ T cells with viral peptide pools was carried out by the ViraFEST assay before sequencing. An approximately ten-day culture period preceded the isolation of CD4+ T cells. According to the study, vaccine recipients showed no prior SARS-CoV-2 infection and negative nucleocapsid antibodies. Cultures of about 2 million PBMC per well contained 10 IU/ml IL-2 plus 10 ug/ml peptides. The V gene end was trimmed by 8 bases and the J gene end by 5 bases; junction bases not matched to a gene: 0. The CDR3 extends over 12 amino acids. The germline V gene has CDR1 ENHRY and CDR2 SYGVKD. This clone was recorded a few times. Antigen unknown. Sequencing was performed with immunoSEQ multiplex PCR; in TCRdb, only in-frame clones are kept and a portion is missing. Of about 40,000 clones detected, 70% appear once; the ten largest clones hold roughly 20%.

The sequences come from CD4+ T cells from PBMCs cultured with SARS-CoV-2 spike peptides, collected before COVID-19 vaccination. V is TRBV10-3 and J is TRBJ2-4, with 10 nucleotides matching TRBD2. This sequence originates from a human donor who received a COVID-19 vaccine. The CDR3: CAIGLAENIQYF. DNA of the CDR3: TGTGCCATCGGACTAGCGGAAAACATTCAGTACTTC.